The 17 T cell receptor beta chains in this list originate from one sample, sequenced in a study of Tregs in tolerant kidney transplant recipients. The repertoire was sequenced with immunoSEQ multiplex PCR; TCRdb's copy has only in-frame clones and lacks some. Found here are about 100,000 clones, 80% to 95% of them singletons; the top ten hold 0.46%. The sequencing here drew on CD4+ T cells from blood, taken before the transplant. These TCRs come from a human donor who received a combined kidney and bone marrow transplant.

CDR3 sequence: CASSIKEAAYGYTF. CDR3 sequence (DNA): TGTGCCAGTAGTATTAAAGAGGCAGCCTATGGCTACACCTTC. The chain combines TRBV19 with TRBJ1-2; D uncertain. V was trimmed by 3 bases and J by 4 bases, leaving 12 bases between them. The germline CDR1 and CDR2 sequences are LNHDA and SQIVND (reference sequence). The CDR3 spans 14 residues.

CDR3 sequence reads: CASSLRLSNTGELFF. The CDR3, as DNA: TGTGCCAGCAGCTTGCGACTATCGAACACCGGGGAGCTGTTTTTT. This chain connects TRBV5-4 to TRBJ2-2, with TRBD2 as a possible D gene (5 bases). V was cut by 1 base and J by 0 bases, with 7 bases left in between. CDR3 length equals 15 residues. Germline V gene sequence: CDR1 SGHNT, CDR2 YYREEE (reference sequence).

This chain links TRBV7-2 with TRBJ2-7; no definite D call. Germline V gives CDR1 SGHTA, CDR2 FQGNSA. The V and J ends lost 0 bases and 6 bases respectively, with 12 bases between them. This CDR3 region has 14 residues. The CDR3 here is CASSLAQTLIEQYF. The CDR3 DNA follows: TGTGCCAGCAGCTTAGCTCAGACTTTGATCGAGCAGTACTTC.

The V call is TRBV19, the J call TRBJ2-3; 8 bases align to TRBD2. Germline V CDR1 and CDR2: LNHDA, SQIVND (reference sequence). Trimming cost V 1 base and J 5 bases; bases outside gene matches: 8. This CDR3 has 16 amino acids. In nucleotides, the CDR3 is TGTGCCAGTAGTATAGGACCGGGAGGGCTAGGAGATACGCAGTATTTT. This gives the protein CASSIGPGGLGDTQYF.

The genes are TRBV4-2 and TRBJ1-2; TRBD1 might be the D (6 bases). The CDR3 is made up of 18 amino acids. Trimming took off 0 bases at V and 2 bases at J, with 19 bases between the two ends. The V gene's germline CDR1 is LGHNA and CDR2 YNFKEQ. CDR3 nucleotides: TGTGCCAGCAGCCAAGATCGAAGGGGGGGCCGCCTCAACTATGGCTACACCTTC. Protein: CASSQDRRGGRLNYGYTF.

Remarks on this clone: Other DNA sequences in the sample encode the same CDR3. The chain combines TRBV7-2 with TRBJ2-5, with 7 bases aligning to TRBD2. The CDR3 is made up of 13 amino acids. Trimming at V came to 3 bases and at J to 4 bases, leaving 2 bases not matched to a gene. CDR1 and CDR2 from the germline V gene are SGHTA and FQGNSA. CDR3: CASSFTGGETQYF. The CDR3, as DNA: TGTGCCAGCAGCTTTACGGGGGGAGAGACCCAGTACTTC.

The chain combines TRBV5-3 with TRBJ2-1; TRBD2 aligns across 12 bases. TRBV5-3 is an open reading frame whose function is uncertain. The CDR3 contains 17 residues. The J segment lost 4 bases and the V segment lost 4 bases, leaving 9 bases of the junction unmatched. The chain's CDR3 is CARSPATSGGLYNEQFF. The DNA for the CDR3 is TGTGCCAGAAGCCCAGCGACTAGCGGGGGACTATACAATGAGCAGTTCTTC.

The rearrangement links TRBV7-8 to TRBJ1-2; a possible D gene is TRBD1 (5 bases). Germline V gene lookup returns CDR1 SGHVS and CDR2 FQNEAQ. Trimming took 5 bases from V and 6 from J, leaving 13 bases between them. The CDR3 runs to 13 residues. The CDR3 DNA reads TGTGCCAGCAGCCCCAGGCGGGGCCATGGCTACACCTTC. Residues: CASSPRRGHGYTF.

J is TRBJ1-1 and V is TRBV12-5; D gene uncertain. The V end lost 0 bases, the J end lost 7 bases, and 15 bases lay between the germline ends. Germline CDR1 is LGHNT and CDR2 is FRNRAP. The length of the CDR3 is 15 residues. CDR3 sequence reads: CASGLVLDFGVEAFF. Written as DNA, the CDR3 is TGTGCTAGTGGTTTGGTATTAGACTTCGGGGTTGAAGCTTTCTTT.

The chain links TRBV18 to TRBJ2-5, with 12 positions matching TRBD1. The end of the DNA fits TRBJ2-7 better, so the J call may be wrong. Germline V gene lookup returns CDR1 KGHSH and CDR2 LQKENI. The CDR3 covers 15 residues. As DNA, the CDR3 is TGTGCCAGCTCACCGGGGACAGGGGGCGCCTACGAGCAGTACTTC. This translates into CASSPGTGGAYEQYF.

This clone turned up a few times. The genes are TRBV19 and TRBJ2-3; D not resolved. Trimming took off 6 bases at V and 2 bases at J, with 9 bases between the two ends. The germline CDR1 and CDR2 sequences are LNHDA and SQIVND (reference sequence). The CDR3 contains 13 residues. The CDR3: CASSQADTDTQYF. DNA of the CDR3: TGTGCCAGTAGCCAGGCCGACACAGATACGCAGTATTTT.

V is TRBV6-1 and J is TRBJ2-5; 10 positions match TRBD2. V dropped 1 base and J dropped 13; count of bases not matched to a gene: 3. The germline V gene has CDR1 MNHNS and CDR2 SASEGT. The CDR3 length is 12 residues. The CDR3 DNA follows: TGTGCCAGCAGTGAAGGAGCGGGGGGGAGGTACTTC. This encodes CASSEGAGGRYF.

The chain joins TRBV9 to TRBJ2-5, with TRBD1 matching 8 bases. The V and J ends lost 4 bases and 4 bases, in that order; junction bases with no gene match: 9. The germline CDR1 and CDR2 sequences are SGDLS and YYNGEE. CDR3 length: 15 residues. The CDR3 coding sequence is TGTGCCAGCAGCATTTCGACAGGGGCCGTAGAGACCCAGTACTTC. It translates to CASSISTGAVETQYF.

The chain combines TRBV6-5 with TRBJ2-7; D remains ambiguous. The V end was cut by 4 bases, the J end by 9 bases, with 10 bases between. This CDR3 is built from 11 residues. Germline lookup yields CDR1 MNHEY and CDR2 SVGAGI. CDR3 in DNA: TGTGCCAGCAGTTCGCCCGGTGGGCAGTACTTC. Translation: CASSSPGGQYF.

V usage is TRBV30 and J usage is TRBJ1-2; D unresolved. V was pared by 8 bases and J by 0 bases, with 16 bases between. The CDR3 length is 14 residues. The V gene's germline CDR1 is GTSNPN and CDR2 SVGIG (reference sequence). The CDR3 loop is CALGIRPTNYGYTF. The CDR3 coding sequence is TGTGCCCTGGGCATCCGTCCGACTAACTATGGCTACACCTTC.

V is TRBV11-2 and J is TRBJ1-2; TRBD1 matches 9 bases. CDR1 is SGHAT and CDR2 is FQNNGV in the germline V gene. There are 16 residues in the CDR3. V lost 4 bases to trimming and J lost 2 bases; unmatched junction nucleotides: 8. As DNA, the CDR3 is TGTGCCAGCAGCTCCGGACAGGGGCTCCTGAACTATGGCTACACCTTC. It is translated as CASSSGQGLLNYGYTF.

The genes are TRBV9 and TRBJ2-5; 14 nucleotides align to TRBD2. The V segment lost 3 bases and the J segment 11 bases; nucleotides outside the gene matches: 15. CDR3 size: 17 residues. Germline values: CDR1 SGDLS, CDR2 YYNGEE. The DNA for the CDR3 is TGTGCCAGCAGCGGAACCGGGACTAGCGGGAGTATCTGGGAGCAGTACTTC. It encodes CASSGTGTSGSIWEQYF. The variable domain in full, completed from reference TRBV9 and TRBJ2-5, reads DSGVTQTPKHLITATGQRVTLRCSPRSGDLSVYWYQQSLDQGLQFLIQYYNGEERAKGNILERFSAQQFPDLHSELNLSSLELGDSALYFCASSGTGTSGSIWEQYFGPGTRLLVL.